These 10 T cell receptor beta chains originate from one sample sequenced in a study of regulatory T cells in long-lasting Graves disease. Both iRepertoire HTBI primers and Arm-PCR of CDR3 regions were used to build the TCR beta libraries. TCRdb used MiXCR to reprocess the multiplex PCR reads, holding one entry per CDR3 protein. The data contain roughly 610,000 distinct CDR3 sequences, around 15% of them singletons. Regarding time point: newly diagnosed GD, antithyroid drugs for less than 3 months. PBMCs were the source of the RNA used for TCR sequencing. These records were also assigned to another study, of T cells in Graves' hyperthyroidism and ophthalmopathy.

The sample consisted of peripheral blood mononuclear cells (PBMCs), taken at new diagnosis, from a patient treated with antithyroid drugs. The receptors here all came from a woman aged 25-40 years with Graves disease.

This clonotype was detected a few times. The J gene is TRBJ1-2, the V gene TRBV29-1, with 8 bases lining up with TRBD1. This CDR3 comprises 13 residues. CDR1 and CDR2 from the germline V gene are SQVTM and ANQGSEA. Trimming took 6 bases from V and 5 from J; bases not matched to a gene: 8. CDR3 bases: TGCAGCGTCGAAATGACAGGGGAGTATGGCTACACCTTC. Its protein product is CSVEMTGEYGYTF.

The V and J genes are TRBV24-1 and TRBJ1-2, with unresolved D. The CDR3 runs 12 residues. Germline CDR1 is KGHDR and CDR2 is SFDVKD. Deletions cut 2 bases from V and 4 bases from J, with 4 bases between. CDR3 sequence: CATSDSGYGYTF. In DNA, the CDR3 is TGTGCCACCAGTGATTCGGGCTATGGCTACACCTTC.

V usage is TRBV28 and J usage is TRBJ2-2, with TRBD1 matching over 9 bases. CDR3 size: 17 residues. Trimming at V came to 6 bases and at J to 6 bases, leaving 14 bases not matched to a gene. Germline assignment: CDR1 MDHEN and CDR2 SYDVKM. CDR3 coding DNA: TGTGCCAGCAGGCCCCCCCCGGGACAGGGTTTTGCCGGGGAGCTGTTTTTT. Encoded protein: CASRPPPGQGFAGELFF.

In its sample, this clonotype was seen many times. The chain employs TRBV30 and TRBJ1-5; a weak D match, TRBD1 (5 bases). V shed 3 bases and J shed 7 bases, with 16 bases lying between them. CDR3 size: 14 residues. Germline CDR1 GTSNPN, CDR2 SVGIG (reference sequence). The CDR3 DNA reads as TGTGCCTGGAGCCTAGGCGCAGGGTTACAGCCCCAGCATTTT. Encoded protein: CAWSLGAGLQPQHF.

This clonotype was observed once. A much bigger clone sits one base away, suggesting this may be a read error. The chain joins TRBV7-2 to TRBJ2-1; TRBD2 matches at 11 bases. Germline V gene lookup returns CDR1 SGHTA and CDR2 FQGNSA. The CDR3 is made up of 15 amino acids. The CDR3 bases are TGTTCCAGCAGCTGGGGGACTAGCGGATACAATGAGCAGTTCTTC. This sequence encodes CSSSWGTSGYNEQFF.

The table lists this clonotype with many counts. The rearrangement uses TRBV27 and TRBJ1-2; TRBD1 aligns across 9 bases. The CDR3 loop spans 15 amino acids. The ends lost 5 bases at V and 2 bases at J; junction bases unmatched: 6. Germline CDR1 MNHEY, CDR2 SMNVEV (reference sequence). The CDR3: CASSDRTGANYGYTF. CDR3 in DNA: TGTGCCAGCAGTGACCGGACAGGGGCGAACTATGGCTACACCTTC.

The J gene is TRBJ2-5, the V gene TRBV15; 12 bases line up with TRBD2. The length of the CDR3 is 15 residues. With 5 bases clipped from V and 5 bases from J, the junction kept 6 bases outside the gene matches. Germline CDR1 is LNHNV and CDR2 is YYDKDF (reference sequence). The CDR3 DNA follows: TGTGCCACCAGCCGACTAGCGGGAGCAACGGAGACCCAGTACTTC. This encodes CATSRLAGATETQYF. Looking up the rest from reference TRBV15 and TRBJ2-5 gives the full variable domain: DAMVIQNPRYQVTQFGKPVTLSCSQTLNHNVMYWYQQKSSQAPKLLFHYYDKDFNNEADTPDNFQSRRPNTSFCFLDIRSPGLGDTAMYLCATSRLAGATETQYFGPGTRLLVL.

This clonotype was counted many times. Here the CDR3 reads CASSEDFYEAYEQYF. DNA for the CDR3: TGTGCCAGCAGCGAGGACTTCTATGAGGCCTACGAGCAGTACTTC. The genes are TRBV2 and TRBJ2-7; possible D gene TRBD2, 5 bases. V was shortened by 6 bases and J by 2 bases, with 17 bases between the two germline ends. The length of the CDR3 is 15 residues. In germline, CDR1 is SNHLY, CDR2 FYNNEI.

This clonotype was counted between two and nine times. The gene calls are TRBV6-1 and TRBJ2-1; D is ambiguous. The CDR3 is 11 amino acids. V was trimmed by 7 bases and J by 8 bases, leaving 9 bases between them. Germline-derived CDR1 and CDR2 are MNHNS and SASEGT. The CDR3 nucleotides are TGTGCCAGCACCGATCGGGATGAGCAGTTCTTC. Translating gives CASTDRDEQFF.

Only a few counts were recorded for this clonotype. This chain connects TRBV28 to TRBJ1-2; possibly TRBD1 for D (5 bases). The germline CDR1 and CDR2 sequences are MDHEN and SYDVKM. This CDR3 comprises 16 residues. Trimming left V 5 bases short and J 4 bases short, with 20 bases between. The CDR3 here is CASSVLPGPLLYGYTF. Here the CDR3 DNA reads TGTGCCAGCAGTGTATTACCGGGACCGCTACTCTATGGCTACACCTTC.